This T cell receptor (beta chain) was found in a study of shared clonotypes between healthy human individuals. Splitting of each subset's genomic DNA was done evenly across several immunoSEQ plates. Method: immunoSEQ multiplex PCR; TCRdb's copy keeps in-frame clones and lacks some. Of about 2.4 million clones in the sample, around 94% are singletons; the top ten hold 0.13% to 0.15%. The V gene's germline CDR1 is MNHEY and CDR2 SVGAGI. The CDR3 extends over 13 amino acids. Trimming removed 8 bases at V and 7 bases at J, with 15 bases between. This clonotype originated in a young man in good health. Sequenced material: naive CD4+ T cells sorted from blood. As for subset: CD45RA+ positively selected. The chain links TRBV6-5 to TRBJ1-5; maybe TRBD1 (6 bases). CDR3 DNA sequence: TGTGCCAGCTCGGACAGCTTGCGGCAGCCCCAGCATTTT. This gives the protein CASSDSLRQPQHF.